The 27 T cell receptor beta chains reported below all come from one sample, sequenced in a study of shared clonotypes between healthy human individuals. CD45RO-negative, CCR7-selected cells formed the naive CD8 fraction, which excluded terminally differentiated effector memory CD45RA+ cells. Produced via immunoSEQ multiplex PCR; TCRdb's table is partial and in-frame only. The sample holds under 2,000,000 clones, about 95% seen once. Material: naive CD8+ T cells sorted from blood. These TCRs come from a man younger than 35 in good health.

With regard to this clone: No conserved phenylalanine or tryptophan is present at the end of the CDR3, so a read error is the likely explanation. The limits of the CDR3 on the DNA are not certain, so only TCRdb's listed CDR3 is given. This chain joins TRBV4-1 and TRBJ2-3; TRBD2, the table's D call, lacks a check against the DNA. The CDR3 is 8 amino acids in total, end residues counted. The germline gives CDR1 MGHRA, CDR2 YSYEKL. The CDR3 spells CASSLGGG.

The V and J genes are TRBV4-3 and TRBJ2-3; D gene ambiguous. The CDR3 extends over 14 amino acids. Germline values: CDR1 LGHNA, CDR2 YSLEER. V gave up 0 bases and J gave up 2 bases, with 6 bases separating them. This CDR3 is CASSQDLVTDTQYF. The DNA of the CDR3 is TGCGCCAGCAGCCAAGATTTGGTCACAGATACGCAGTATTTT.

This chain connects TRBV27 to TRBJ1-6; 9 bases are shared with TRBD1. Germline loops: CDR1 MNHEY, CDR2 SMNVEV (reference sequence). The CDR3 is made up of 17 amino acids. Trimming at V came to 6 bases and at J to 1 base, leaving 7 bases not matched to a gene. In nucleotides, the CDR3 is TGTGCCAGCAGACCTAGACAGGGGGTATCCTATAATTCACCCCTCCACTTT. Protein product: CASRPRQGVSYNSPLHF.

The chain joins TRBV4-1 to TRBJ2-3; D remains ambiguous. Trimming took off 2 bases at V and 2 bases at J, with 11 bases between the two ends. Looked up from germline, CDR1 is MGHRA and CDR2 is YSYEKL. The CDR3 has 15 residues. CDR3: CASSQSASPTDTQYF. DNA for the CDR3: TGCGCCAGCAGCCAATCGGCCAGTCCCACAGATACGCAGTATTTT.

This rearrangement joins TRBV6-1 to TRBJ1-6; D unclear. CDR1 MNHNS and CDR2 SASEGT come from the germline V gene. This CDR3 is 11 amino acids long. The V gene lost 10 bases and the J gene lost 7 bases, with 8 bases spanning the gap. The CDR3 region has the DNA TGTGCCACGCAACACAATTCACCCCTCCACTTT. It yields the protein CATQHNSPLHF.

CDR3 nucleotide sequence: TGTGCCAGTAACCCCGGGACAGGGCTGGACGGCTACACCTTC. Translation: CASNPGTGLDGYTF. The genes are TRBV19 and TRBJ1-2; TRBD1 agrees at 9 bases. Germline CDR1 and CDR2: LNHDA and SQIVND (reference sequence). The junction had 11 bases not matched to a gene; V was cut back by 7 bases and J by 8 bases. The CDR3 sequence is 14 residues long.

This rearrangement joins TRBV28 to TRBJ1-4; 10 bases match TRBD1. J gave up 2 bases and V 6 bases, and 18 bases lay outside the gene matches. The CDR3 covers 20 residues. Germline-derived CDR1 and CDR2 are MDHEN and SYDVKM. This CDR3 reads CASRIPPGQGSSWTNEKLFF. In DNA, the CDR3 is TGTGCCAGCAGGATTCCCCCGGGACAGGGGTCTAGTTGGACTAATGAAAAACTGTTTTTT.

The chain has TRBV14 and TRBJ2-2, with 9 nucleotides matching TRBD2. V shed 2 bases and J 5 bases; nucleotides not matched to a gene: 6. Germline V lookup: CDR1 SGHDN, CDR2 FVKESK. The CDR3 is 16 amino acids. The CDR3 nucleotides are TGTGCCAGCAGCCAACTCCAAGGACTAGCGACCGGGGAGCTGTTTTTT. This sequence encodes CASSQLQGLATGELFF.

J is TRBJ1-5 and V is TRBV2; maybe TRBD1 (6 bases). Trimming pared 2 bases from V and 7 bases from J, leaving 12 bases between. The CDR3 has 14 amino acids. Germline V gene data show CDR1 as SNHLY and CDR2 as FYNNEI. The CDR3 nucleotides are TGTGCCAGCAGTGAATTAGGGGGAGGACAGCCCCAGCATTTT. It is translated as CASSELGGGQPQHF.

The chain employs TRBV4-3 and TRBJ2-1; maybe TRBD1 (6 bases). This CDR3 comprises 16 residues. The germline V and J ends were trimmed by 6 bases and 6 bases, with 21 bases remaining between them. CDR1 LGHNA and CDR2 YSLEER come from the germline V gene. The CDR3 coding sequence is TGCGCCAGCAGTCCACACGGTGGGCAGGGGCCCAATGAGCAGTTCTTC. Its translation: CASSPHGGQGPNEQFF.

The V gene is TRBV6-5, the J gene TRBJ2-7, with D possibly TRBD2 on 5 matching bases. V shed 2 bases and J shed 3 bases, with 11 bases lying between them. Germline V gene data show CDR1 as MNHEY and CDR2 as SVGAGI. The CDR3 runs to 14 residues. As DNA, the CDR3 is TGTGCCAGCAGTTACCAAGGACGGGACTACGAGCAGTACTTC. The encoded protein is CASSYQGRDYEQYF.

The V call is TRBV6-1, the J call TRBJ2-3, with a weak D call TRBD2 (6 bases). CDR1 is MNHNS, CDR2 SASEGT, per germline. CDR3 size: 15 residues. V lost 8 bases and J 0 bases, leaving 15 bases between the germline ends. CDR3 residues: CASSPGTSSTDTQYF. The CDR3, as DNA: TGTGCCAGCTCCCCCGGGACTTCTAGCACAGATACGCAGTATTTT.

The genes are TRBV6-5 and TRBJ2-1; 8 bases map to TRBD1. In germline, CDR1 is MNHEY, CDR2 SVGAGI. This CDR3 comprises 12 residues. J gave up 8 bases and V 6 bases, and 3 bases lay outside the gene matches. The CDR3 DNA is TGTGCCAGCAGGCAACAGGGGGATGAGCAGTTCTTC. Translation: CASRQQGDEQFF.

The rearrangement uses TRBV5-1 and TRBJ2-3, with D possibly matching TRBD2 (5 bases). Trimming cost V 4 bases and J 1 base, with 16 bases left between them. The CDR3 contains 16 residues. Germline V gene lookup returns CDR1 SGHRS and CDR2 YFSETQ. Here the CDR3 DNA reads TGCGCCAGCAGCGAGGGCAGTACGGTACGCACAGATACGCAGTATTTT. This sequence encodes CASSEGSTVRTDTQYF.

This clone appeared once. The chain uses TRBV28 and TRBJ1-2, with D perhaps TRBD1 (6 bases). CDR1 is MDHEN and CDR2 is SYDVKM in the germline V gene. The CDR3 runs to 16 residues. Trimming removed 4 bases at V and 4 bases at J, with 19 bases between. CDR3 loop: CASSSVIGGQSYGYTF. The DNA of the CDR3 is TGTGCCAGCAGTTCGGTCATCGGCGGACAGAGCTATGGCTACACCTTC.

The rearrangement joins TRBV7-8 to TRBJ1-2; 7 bases match TRBD1. Germline lookup yields CDR1 SGHVS and CDR2 FQNEAQ. J was trimmed by 5 bases and V by 5 bases; bases with no gene match: 5. The CDR3 length is 13 residues. The CDR3 reads CASSRDREYGYTF. DNA of the CDR3: TGTGCCAGCAGCCGGGACAGAGAATATGGCTACACCTTC.

The V gene is TRBV7-2, the J gene TRBJ2-3; TRBD2 aligns across 12 bases. CDR3 size: 17 residues. Per germline, CDR1 SGHTA and CDR2 FQGNSA. Trimming removed 2 bases from V and 4 bases from J; junction bases left unmatched: 7. The DNA of the CDR3 is TGTGCCAGCAGCTTACCCTTACTAGCGGGGGGCTCAGATACGCAGTATTTT. Translation: CASSLPLLAGGSDTQYF. Based on the CDR3 plus reference TRBV7-2 and TRBJ2-3, the full variable domain is GAGVSQSPSNKVTEKGKDVELRCDPISGHTALYWYRQSLGQGLEFLIYFQGNSAPDKSGLPSDRFSAERTGGSVSTLTIQRTQQEDSAVYLCASSLPLLAGGSDTQYFGPGTRLTVL.

The gene calls are TRBV27 and TRBJ1-5; 9 positions agree with TRBD1. The CDR3 spans 16 residues. V was clipped by 2 bases and J by 4 bases; unmatched bases: 6. Germline V gene data show CDR1 as MNHEY and CDR2 as SMNVEV (reference sequence). The CDR3 is CASSLPGQGPNQPQHF. DNA for the CDR3: TGTGCCAGCAGTTTACCGGGACAGGGTCCTAATCAGCCCCAGCATTTT.

The chain uses TRBV10-3 and TRBJ1-1; 8 nucleotides match TRBD1. The CDR3 has 16 residues. In germline, CDR1 is ENHRY, CDR2 SYGVKD. The ends lost 0 bases at V and 2 bases at J; junction bases unmatched: 5. The CDR3 reads CAISESLQGGNTEAFF. DNA for the CDR3: TGTGCCATCAGTGAGTCTTTACAGGGGGGAAACACTGAAGCTTTCTTT.

The chain links TRBV9 to TRBJ1-2; D perhaps matches TRBD1 (6 bases). From germline, CDR1 is SGDLS and CDR2 YYNGEE. Trimming left V 3 bases short and J 0 bases short, with 21 bases between. This CDR3 is 18 amino acids long. The CDR3 nucleotides are TGTGCCAGCAGCGACAGCCCGACAGGTACCCATTCTAACTATGGCTACACCTTC. It specifies CASSDSPTGTHSNYGYTF.

The genes are TRBV7-9 and TRBJ2-7, with D perhaps TRBD2 (5 bases). There are 16 residues in the CDR3. Germline V gene data show CDR1 as SEHNR and CDR2 as FQNEAQ (reference sequence). With 4 bases removed from V and 4 bases from J, the gap between germline ends came to 20 bases. The DNA of the CDR3 is TGTGCCAGCAGCTCCCTAGCTGGGCGGAATGCGTACGAGCAGTACTTC. Its translation is CASSSLAGRNAYEQYF.

The CDR3 loop is CAGPGLNTEAFF. Written as DNA, the CDR3 is TGTGCCGGGCCGGGCCTGAACACTGAAGCTTTCTTT. V usage is TRBV30 and J usage is TRBJ1-1; D uncertain. V lost 8 bases to trimming and J lost 0 bases, with 10 bases between them. This CDR3 has 12 amino acids. Germline V gene sequence: CDR1 GTSNPN, CDR2 SVGIG (reference sequence).

The chain recombines TRBV28 with TRBJ1-2, with a possible D match to TRBD1 (6 bases). The CDR3 runs to 17 residues. Trimming removed 7 bases from V and 8 bases from J, with 29 bases in between. Looked up from germline, CDR1 is MDHEN and CDR2 is SYDVKM. The CDR3 region has the DNA TGTGCCAGCACCACCACAGGGTTAGAGGCGCATTGGGAGGGCTACACCTTC. It codes for CASTTTGLEAHWEGYTF.

The chain recombines TRBV5-4 with TRBJ2-7; weak D call: TRBD1 (5 bases). Trimming took 2 bases from V and 3 from J, leaving 9 bases between them. In germline, CDR1 is SGHNT, CDR2 YYREEE (reference sequence). This CDR3 is 13 amino acids long. The CDR3 DNA reads TGTGCCAGCAGCTTCGATCAGGGCTACGAGCAGTACTTC. Translation gives CASSFDQGYEQYF.

This rearrangement joins TRBV6-5 to TRBJ1-2; the match to TRBD1 covers 7 bases. CDR3 length equals 16 residues. The germline gives CDR1 MNHEY, CDR2 SVGAGI. Trimming at V came to 4 bases and at J to 2 bases, leaving 10 bases not matched to a gene. The CDR3 coding sequence is TGTGCCAGCAGTTCCCTGAGACAGGGCCTGAACTATGGCTACACCTTC. Translation: CASSSLRQGLNYGYTF.

The chain links TRBV7-9 to TRBJ2-1, with TRBD1 matching over 10 bases. Germline CDR1 is SEHNR and CDR2 is FQNEAQ (reference sequence). The CDR3 contains 14 residues. J lost 8 bases, V lost 4 bases, and 5 bases had no gene match. This chain's CDR3 is CASSSGQGFDEQFF. Written as DNA, the CDR3 is TGTGCCAGCAGCTCGGGACAGGGGTTCGATGAGCAGTTCTTC.

The rearrangement joins TRBV2 to TRBJ1-1; D gene unclear. This CDR3 is 14 amino acids long. V shed 3 bases and J shed 1 base, with 9 bases lying between them. CDR1 is SNHLY and CDR2 is FYNNEI in the germline V gene. The CDR3 sequence is CASSEGWENTEAFF. In DNA form, the CDR3 reads TGTGCCAGCAGTGAGGGATGGGAGAACACTGAAGCTTTCTTT.